This entry describes one T cell receptor (beta chain). This CDR3 comprises 12 residues. Germline V gene data show CDR1 as MDHEN and CDR2 as SYDVKM. V gave up 10 bases and J gave up 0 bases, with 4 bases separating them. These data originate in a study of blood T cell repertoires in COVID-19. Profiled with immunoSEQ multiplex PCR; TCRdb holds only in-frame clones, not every one. The table has around 130,000 clones, 84% seen once. This clonotype originated in a woman between 18 and 29 years old who had been exposed to COVID-19. This chain links TRBV28 with TRBJ2-6; D unresolved. The sequenced sample was PBMCs or T cells enriched from blood (not recorded which). For the CDR3, the DNA is TGTGCCACCTGCTCTGGGGCCAACGTCCTGACTTTC. It is translated as CATCSGANVLTF.